The sequence of this T cell receptor (beta chain) was determined in a study of blood T cell repertoires in COVID-19. On the study more broadly: Some COVID-19 samples were acute and others convalescent; all came from the United States, Italy and Spain. PBMCs, B-cell-depleted T cells, or T cells provided the cDNA or gDNA that made up the material.

The CDR3 is 13 amino acids. Trimming cost V 1 base and J 6 bases; bases outside gene matches: 1. Germline V gene sequence: CDR1 KGHSH, CDR2 LQKENI. The method was immunoSEQ multiplex PCR; TCRdb's version includes in-frame clones alone and lacks a portion of them. The data hold 200,000 to 250,000 clones, with around four fifths observed a single time. This chain links TRBV18 with TRBJ1-2; 8 bases match TRBD1. Sequenced material: peripheral blood. This TCR came from a man in his fifties with active or convalescent COVID-19. CDR3 sequence: CASSPRTGNGYTF. In DNA, the CDR3 is TGTGCCAGCTCACCACGGACAGGGAATGGCTACACCTTC.